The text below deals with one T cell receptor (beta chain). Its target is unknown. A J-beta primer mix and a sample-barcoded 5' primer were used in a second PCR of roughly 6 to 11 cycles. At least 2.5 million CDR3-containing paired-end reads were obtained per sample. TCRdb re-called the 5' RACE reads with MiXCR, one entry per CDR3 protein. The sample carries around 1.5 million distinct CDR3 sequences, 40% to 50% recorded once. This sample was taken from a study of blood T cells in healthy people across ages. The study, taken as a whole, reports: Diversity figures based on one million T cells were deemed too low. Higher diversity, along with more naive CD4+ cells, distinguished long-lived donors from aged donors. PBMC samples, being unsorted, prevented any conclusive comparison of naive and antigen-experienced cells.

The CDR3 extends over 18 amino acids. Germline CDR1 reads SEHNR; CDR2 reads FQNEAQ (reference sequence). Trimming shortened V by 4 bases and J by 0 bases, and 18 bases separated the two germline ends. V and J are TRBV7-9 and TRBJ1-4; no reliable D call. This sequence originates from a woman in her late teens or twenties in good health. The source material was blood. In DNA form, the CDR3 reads TGTGCCAGCAGCTCGCATTACCCGTACACAGCAACTAATGAAAAACTGTTTTTT. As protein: CASSSHYPYTATNEKLFF.